The rows below give T cell receptor beta chains drawn from one sample of a study of blood T cell repertoires in COVID-19. Sequenced by immunoSEQ multiplex PCR; TCRdb stores in-frame clones only, minus some. The sample has around 200,000 clones, around 89% seen once. Sequenced: PBMCs or T cells enriched from blood (not recorded which). These receptors were obtained from a man aged 30-40 years who had recovered from COVID-19. Both conserved end residues are part of each CDR3. A D gene is named only where the DNA matches it firmly. Part of the rows lack a size; the others show once, few, many or a class for expanded clones.

j_call: TRBJ1-5; d_call: NA; clone_size: NA; v_call: TRBV10-1; cdr3_aa: CASSASIPTGSFRNQPQHF; cdr3_nt: TGCGCCAGCAGTGCATCTATCCCAACAGGGAGTTTTCGCAATCAGCCCCAGCATTTT
j_call: TRBJ2-1; d_call: TRBD2; clone_size: NA; v_call: TRBV7-8; cdr3_aa: CASSPTGGGSGKNEQFF; cdr3_nt: TGTGCCAGCAGCCCCACTGGTGGTGGGAGCGGGAAAAATGAGCAGTTCTTC
j_call: TRBJ1-1; d_call: NA; clone_size: NA; v_call: TRBV27; cdr3_aa: CASSLSTVLTGQKNTEAFF; cdr3_nt: TGTGCCAGCAGTTTATCCACAGTGTTGACAGGCCAAAAGAACACTGAAGCTTTCTTT
j_call: TRBJ2-1; d_call: NA; clone_size: NA; v_call: TRBV10-2; cdr3_aa: CATDSSGSYNEQFF; cdr3_nt: TGCGCCACCGATTCTAGTGGCTCCTACAATGAGCAGTTCTTC
j_call: TRBJ2-3; d_call: TRBD2; clone_size: NA; v_call: TRBV2; cdr3_aa: CASNFELAATDTQYF; cdr3_nt: TGTGCCAGCAATTTCGAACTAGCGGCCACAGATACGCAGTATTTT
j_call: TRBJ2-7; d_call: TRBD1; clone_size: once; v_call: TRBV11-3; cdr3_aa: CASSSVTGAEQYF; cdr3_nt: TGTGCCAGCAGCTCCGTAACAGGGGCCGAGCAGTACTTC
j_call: TRBJ1-4; d_call: NA; clone_size: NA; v_call: TRBV4-2; cdr3_aa: CASSQGKTPEAYNEKLFF; cdr3_nt: TGTGCCAGCAGCCAAGGGAAGACGCCGGAGGCGTATAATGAAAAACTGTTTTTT
j_call: TRBJ2-1; d_call: TRBD2; clone_size: NA; v_call: TRBV10-2; cdr3_aa: CASTRGGGSYNEQFF; cdr3_nt: TGCGCCAGCACTCGCGGGGGGGGCTCCTACAATGAGCAGTTCTTC
j_call: TRBJ2-4; d_call: TRBD2; clone_size: NA; v_call: TRBV3-1/TRBV3-2; cdr3_aa: CASSQDWAAGGGAKNIQYF; cdr3_nt: TGTGCCAGCAGCCAAGATTGGGCAGCGGGAGGTGGGGCCAAAAACATTCAGTACTTC
j_call: TRBJ2-7; d_call: NA; clone_size: NA; v_call: TRBV5-1; cdr3_aa: CASRQATGFYEQYF; cdr3_nt: TGCGCCAGCAGGCAGGCCACCGGATTCTACGAGCAGTACTTC
j_call: TRBJ2-3; d_call: TRBD1; clone_size: NA; v_call: TRBV28; cdr3_aa: CATKTTGQGPDTQYF; cdr3_nt: TGTGCCACCAAAACGACAGGGCAGGGCCCAGATACGCAGTATTTT
j_call: TRBJ2-6; d_call: NA; clone_size: NA; v_call: TRBV7-2; cdr3_aa: CASRRGAGESGANVLTF; cdr3_nt: TGTGCCAGCAGGCGAGGGGCAGGGGAGTCTGGGGCCAACGTCCTGACTTTC
j_call: TRBJ2-3; d_call: TRBD1; clone_size: NA; v_call: TRBV5-1; cdr3_aa: CASSPRPGTGVTRSLLDTQYF; cdr3_nt: TGCGCCAGCAGCCCCCGACCTGGGACAGGGGTAACTAGGTCTCTCTTAGATACGCAGTATTTT
j_call: TRBJ1-3; d_call: NA; clone_size: once; v_call: TRBV4-3; cdr3_aa: CASSQAGNTIYF; cdr3_nt: TGCGCCAGCAGCCAAGCGGGAAACACCATATATTTT
j_call: TRBJ2-7; d_call: NA; clone_size: NA; v_call: TRBV5-1; cdr3_aa: CASSSGGSIYEQYF; cdr3_nt: TGCGCCAGCAGCAGCGGCGGGTCGATTTACGAGCAGTACTTC
j_call: TRBJ1-2; d_call: NA; clone_size: NA; v_call: TRBV2; cdr3_aa: CASSQEQGFYGYTF; cdr3_nt: TGTGCCAGCAGTCAAGAACAGGGATTCTATGGCTACACCTTC
j_call: TRBJ1-1; d_call: TRBD1; clone_size: NA; v_call: TRBV27; cdr3_aa: CASSLFGTGSMNTEAFF; cdr3_nt: TGTGCCAGCAGTTTATTCGGGACAGGGAGCATGAACACTGAAGCTTTCTTT
j_call: TRBJ1-5; d_call: NA; clone_size: NA; v_call: TRBV6-2/TRBV6-3; cdr3_aa: CASSTGGQPQHF; cdr3_nt: TGTGCCAGCAGCACCGGGGGTCAGCCCCAGCATTTT
j_call: TRBJ2-7; d_call: TRBD2; clone_size: NA; v_call: TRBV10-2; cdr3_aa: CASRLAGAYEQYF; cdr3_nt: TGCGCCAGCAGACTAGCGGGGGCGTACGAGCAGTACTTC
j_call: TRBJ2-7; d_call: TRBD2; clone_size: NA; v_call: TRBV6-5; cdr3_aa: CASSSQAGEQYF; cdr3_nt: TGTGCCAGCAGTTCCCAAGCGGGAGAGCAGTACTTC
j_call: TRBJ1-3; d_call: NA; clone_size: NA; v_call: TRBV7-8; cdr3_aa: CASSSVPGGRDIYF; cdr3_nt: TGTGCCAGCAGCTCCGTCCCCGGCGGCAGGGACATATATTTT
j_call: TRBJ2-3; d_call: NA; clone_size: NA; v_call: TRBV7-2; cdr3_aa: CASSFDGLGSTDTQYF; cdr3_nt: TGTGCCAGCAGCTTCGACGGACTTGGTAGCACAGATACGCAGTATTTT
j_call: TRBJ2-1; d_call: TRBD2; clone_size: NA; v_call: TRBV4-1; cdr3_aa: CASSIAGGDEQFF; cdr3_nt: TGCGCCAGCAGCATAGCGGGTGGCGATGAGCAGTTCTTC
j_call: TRBJ2-1; d_call: NA; clone_size: few; v_call: TRBV11-3; cdr3_aa: CASSLVAGQMYNEQFF; cdr3_nt: TGTGCCAGCAGCTTAGTAGCGGGACAGATGTACAATGAGCAGTTCTTC
j_call: TRBJ1-1; d_call: NA; clone_size: NA; v_call: TRBV15; cdr3_aa: CATSRERPVAPETEAFF; cdr3_nt: TGTGCCACCAGCAGAGAGAGGCCCGTGGCCCCGGAGACTGAAGCTTTCTTT
j_call: TRBJ1-1; d_call: TRBD1; clone_size: NA; v_call: TRBV5-1; cdr3_aa: CASSLQDRGMGTEAFF; cdr3_nt: TGCGCCAGCAGCTTGCAGGACAGGGGGATGGGGACTGAAGCTTTCTTT
j_call: TRBJ1-6; d_call: TRBD1; clone_size: NA; v_call: TRBV7-2; cdr3_aa: CASSYRDSNNSPLHF; cdr3_nt: TGTGCCAGCAGCTACAGGGACAGCAATAATTCACCCCTCCACTTT
j_call: TRBJ2-7; d_call: NA; clone_size: NA; v_call: TRBV9; cdr3_aa: CASSVGTGNEQYF; cdr3_nt: TGTGCCAGCAGCGTAGGAACGGGGAACGAGCAGTACTTC
j_call: TRBJ1-2; d_call: TRBD1; clone_size: NA; v_call: TRBV6-2/TRBV6-3; cdr3_aa: CASSYAAPGGIYGYTF; cdr3_nt: TGTGCCAGCAGTTACGCGGCCCCAGGGGGCATCTATGGCTACACCTTC
j_call: TRBJ1-1; d_call: TRBD1; clone_size: NA; v_call: TRBV7-8; cdr3_aa: CASSPQTGIYLEAFF; cdr3_nt: TGTGCCAGCAGCCCGCAGACAGGGATTTACTTGGAAGCTTTCTTT
j_call: TRBJ2-7; d_call: NA; clone_size: NA; v_call: TRBV27; cdr3_aa: CASSPRTVYEQYF; cdr3_nt: TGTGCCAGCAGTCCCAGGACAGTTTACGAGCAGTACTTC
j_call: TRBJ2-7; d_call: TRBD1; clone_size: NA; v_call: TRBV7-2; cdr3_aa: CASSLGVGTGDSYEQYF; cdr3_nt: TGTGCCAGCAGCTTAGGGGTCGGGACAGGGGACTCCTACGAGCAGTACTTC
j_call: TRBJ2-2; d_call: NA; clone_size: NA; v_call: TRBV2; cdr3_aa: CASTSGFEELFF; cdr3_nt: TGTGCCAGCACTTCAGGGTTTGAGGAGCTGTTTTTT
j_call: TRBJ1-6; d_call: NA; clone_size: NA; v_call: TRBV10-2; cdr3_aa: CAIQSADGYSPLHF; cdr3_nt: TGCGCCATCCAGTCGGCAGACGGGTATTCACCCCTCCACTTT
j_call: TRBJ2-2; d_call: TRBD2; clone_size: NA; v_call: TRBV7-2; cdr3_aa: CASSLVPAGGPGELFF; cdr3_nt: TGTGCCAGCAGCTTAGTGCCAGCGGGGGGGCCCGGGGAGCTGTTTTTT
j_call: TRBJ2-7; d_call: NA; clone_size: NA; v_call: TRBV11-2; cdr3_aa: CASSIFRDTASWEQYF; cdr3_nt: TGTGCCAGCAGCATATTCCGGGACACAGCCTCTTGGGAGCAGTACTTC
j_call: TRBJ2-6; d_call: NA; clone_size: NA; v_call: TRBV28; cdr3_aa: CASGGTGKLPGANVLTF; cdr3_nt: TGTGCCAGCGGGGGCACAGGTAAATTACCTGGGGCCAACGTCCTGACTTTC
j_call: TRBJ1-2; d_call: TRBD1; clone_size: NA; v_call: TRBV5-8; cdr3_aa: CASSRQGNYGYTF; cdr3_nt: TGTGCCAGCAGCCGACAGGGGAATTATGGCTACACCTTC
j_call: TRBJ2-5; d_call: NA; clone_size: NA; v_call: TRBV7-7; cdr3_aa: CASSLAFSQETQYF; cdr3_nt: TGTGCTAGCAGCTTAGCCTTCTCCCAAGAGACCCAGTACTTC
j_call: TRBJ1-3; d_call: TRBD1; clone_size: NA; v_call: TRBV18; cdr3_aa: CASSPLDRVFGNTIYF; cdr3_nt: TGTGCCAGCTCACCACTAGACAGGGTGTTCGGAAACACCATATATTTT
j_call: TRBJ2-1; d_call: TRBD2; clone_size: NA; v_call: TRBV6-5; cdr3_aa: CASRLIAGAYNEQFF; cdr3_nt: TGTGCCAGCAGACTGATAGCGGGGGCCTACAATGAGCAGTTCTTC
j_call: TRBJ2-6; d_call: TRBD1; clone_size: once; v_call: TRBV27; cdr3_aa: CASSSQGAGANVLTF; cdr3_nt: TGTGCCAGCAGTTCACAGGGGGCTGGGGCCAACGTCCTGACTTTC
j_call: TRBJ1-1; d_call: NA; clone_size: NA; v_call: TRBV2; cdr3_aa: CASSEALNTEAFF; cdr3_nt: TGTGCCAGCAGTGAAGCGCTAAACACTGAAGCTTTCTTT
j_call: TRBJ2-5; d_call: TRBD2; clone_size: NA; v_call: TRBV3-1/TRBV3-2; cdr3_aa: CASLGSSGGRETQYF; cdr3_nt: TGTGCCAGCCTCGGGAGTTCGGGGGGGAGAGAGACCCAGTACTTC
j_call: TRBJ2-7; d_call: TRBD2; clone_size: NA; v_call: TRBV29-1; cdr3_aa: CSVAGGEVSYEQYF; cdr3_nt: TGCAGCGTTGCGGGAGGGGAGGTATCCTACGAGCAGTACTTC
j_call: TRBJ1-5; d_call: NA; clone_size: NA; v_call: TRBV6-5; cdr3_aa: CASSYGRDGGQPQHF; cdr3_nt: TGTGCCAGCAGTTACGGGCGGGATGGAGGTCAGCCCCAGCATTTT
j_call: TRBJ2-2; d_call: TRBD2; clone_size: NA; v_call: TRBV5-1; cdr3_aa: CASTPTSGRGTGELFF; cdr3_nt: TGCGCCAGCACCCCCACTAGCGGGAGAGGGACCGGGGAGCTGTTTTTT
j_call: TRBJ1-1; d_call: TRBD1; clone_size: NA; v_call: TRBV10-3; cdr3_aa: CAIRSTGEAFF; cdr3_nt: TGTGCCATCAGATCGACAGGGGAAGCTTTCTTT
j_call: TRBJ2-4; d_call: NA; clone_size: NA; v_call: TRBV6-1; cdr3_aa: CASSEEGLLAKNIQYF; cdr3_nt: TGTGCCAGCAGTGAAGAGGGGTTGCTAGCCAAAAACATTCAGTACTTC
j_call: TRBJ1-1; d_call: TRBD1; clone_size: NA; v_call: TRBV25-1; cdr3_aa: CASSRGTGANTEAFF; cdr3_nt: TGTGCCAGCAGTCGAGGGACAGGGGCCAACACTGAAGCTTTCTTT